The 29 T cell receptor beta chains listed next were all sequenced from one sample in a study of blood T cells in healthy people across ages. Alongside a J-beta primer mix, a sample-barcoded 5' primer served in a second PCR lasting 7 to 11 cycles. TCRdb independently ran MiXCR on the 5' RACE reads; one entry per CDR3 protein. The data hold about 680,000 distinct CDR3 sequences, with 45% to 50% observed a single time. The source material was blood. Receptor source: a woman in her sixties in good health.

In DNA form, the CDR3 reads TGTGCCAGCAGCTTTACCGGGACTAGCGGGAAAGAGCAGTACTTC. Protein product: CASSFTGTSGKEQYF. The chain has TRBV4-2 and TRBJ2-4; 13 bases match TRBD2. V lost 5 bases, J lost 13 bases, and 11 bases stayed unmatched. This CDR3 has 15 amino acids. Germline CDR1 is LGHNA and CDR2 is YNFKEQ.

This clonotype was detected ten times or more. The chain is built from TRBV4-1 and TRBJ2-4; D is possibly TRBD1 (6 bases). The CDR3 is made up of 14 amino acids. The V end lost 4 bases, the J end lost 10 bases, and 17 bases lay between the germline ends. Germline assignment: CDR1 MGHRA and CDR2 YSYEKL. CDR3 loop: CASSPGGGSQIQYF. CDR3 DNA sequence: TGCGCCAGCAGCCCGGGTGGGGGCAGCCAGATTCAGTACTTC.

The CDR3 DNA sequence: TGTGCCAGCAGCGTAGGAGTGGGAGAGGGGAAAAATGAGCAGTTCTTC. Protein sequence: CASSVGVGEGKNEQFF. The V call is TRBV9, the J call TRBJ2-1; D might be TRBD1 or TRBD2, each matching 5 bases. V gave up 0 bases and J gave up 7 bases, with 17 bases separating them. Germline CDR1 is SGDLS and CDR2 is YYNGEE. The CDR3 is made up of 16 amino acids.

This clonotype turned up a few times. The rearrangement joins TRBV7-9 to TRBJ2-2; a weak D match, TRBD2 (7 bases). Looked up from germline, CDR1 is SEHNR and CDR2 is FQNEAQ (reference sequence). There are 14 residues in the CDR3. V was pared by 8 bases and J by 1 base, with 11 bases between. Written as DNA, the CDR3 is TGTGCCAGCCACGGGGGGCTGAACACCGGGGAGCTGTTTTTT. Residues: CASHGGLNTGELFF.

The rearrangement links TRBV7-6 to TRBJ2-7, with 7 bases that match TRBD2. This CDR3 comprises 17 residues. V lost 0 bases and J lost 0; bases outside the gene matches: 8. Germline V gene sequence: CDR1 SGHVS, CDR2 FNYEAQ. In DNA form, the CDR3 reads TGTGCCAGCAGCTTAGCGGGCGGGAGCGACCCCTCCTACGAGCAGTACTTC. This translates into CASSLAGGSDPSYEQYF.

With respect to this clonotype: Just one base apart from a much larger clone, this may be a read error. The chain couples TRBV20-1 to TRBJ2-5; 14 bases match TRBD2. The V gene end was trimmed by 0 bases and the J gene end by 4 bases; junction bases not matched to a gene: 4. The CDR3 length is 16 residues. Germline CDR1 and CDR2: DFQATT and SNEGSKA (reference sequence). The CDR3 sequence: CSARDPGTSGRETQYF. The DNA of the CDR3 is TGCAGTGCTAGAGATCCCGGGACTAGCGGGAGAGAGACCCAGTACTTC.

The V gene is TRBV28, the J gene TRBJ1-4; D call uncertain. CDR1 is MDHEN, CDR2 SYDVKM, per germline. Trimming cost V 8 bases and J 3 bases, with 7 bases left between them. This CDR3 region has 12 residues. The chain's CDR3 is CASYSPNEKLFF. The CDR3 DNA follows: TGTGCCAGCTACAGTCCTAATGAAAAACTGTTTTTT.

The rearrangement uses TRBV20-1 and TRBJ2-1; possibly TRBD2 for D (5 bases). The CDR3 runs 13 residues. Per germline, CDR1 DFQATT and CDR2 SNEGSKA (reference sequence). V was clipped by 2 bases and J by 4 bases, with 9 bases between them. CDR3 nucleotides: TGCAGTGCTAGACCGGGATTTTACAATGAGCAGTTCTTC. Translation gives CSARPGFYNEQFF.

The chain recombines TRBV4-3 with TRBJ1-5; possibly TRBD1 for D (5 bases). The CDR3 length is 14 residues. CDR1 LGHNA and CDR2 YSLEER come from the germline V gene. V shed 4 bases and J shed 7 bases, with 14 bases lying between them. CDR3 sequence (DNA): TGCGCCAGCAGCCCGGCCCGGGGCTTCCAGCCCCAGCATTTT. It encodes CASSPARGFQPQHF.

The chain employs TRBV19 and TRBJ2-4; D gene unclear. The CDR3 consists of 14 residues. The V gene lost 1 base and the J gene lost 0 bases, with 4 bases spanning the gap. CDR1 and CDR2 (germline): LNHDA, SQIVND (reference sequence). The CDR3, as DNA: TGTGCCAGTAGTATAGTCGAAGCCAAAAACATTCAGTACTTC. Translated: CASSIVEAKNIQYF.

This chain connects TRBV20-1 to TRBJ2-7, with D uncertain. From germline, CDR1 is DFQATT and CDR2 SNEGSKA (reference sequence). V was clipped by 0 bases and J by 3 bases, with 9 bases between them. The CDR3 has 13 amino acids. The CDR3 sequence is CSARDRSHYEQYF. CDR3 nucleotides: TGCAGTGCTAGAGACAGGTCCCACTACGAGCAGTACTTC.

This clonotype occurred once. This chain uses TRBV30 with TRBJ2-7; no clear D. The V and J ends lost 2 bases and 2 bases respectively, with 10 bases between them. Germline assignment: CDR1 GTSNPN and CDR2 SVGIG (reference sequence). The CDR3 totals 13 residues. The CDR3 sequence: CAWSWAQTYEQYF. The CDR3, as DNA: TGTGCCTGGAGTTGGGCCCAGACCTACGAGCAGTACTTC.

The chain's CDR3 is CSARVQLSGHGQFF. As DNA, the CDR3 is TGCAGTGCTAGAGTTCAGCTCTCAGGTCATGGGCAGTTCTTC. This chain connects TRBV20-1 to TRBJ2-1; D not certain. This CDR3 is 14 amino acids long. Germline V gene data show CDR1 as DFQATT and CDR2 as SNEGSKA (reference sequence). V lost 1 base to trimming and J lost 12 bases, with 19 bases between them.

This clonotype was seen only once. V gene TRBV7-9 combines with J gene TRBJ1-4; 7 positions match TRBD1. This CDR3 region has 14 residues. The V gene end was trimmed by 7 bases and the J gene end by 3 bases; junction bases not matched to a gene: 5. Germline V gene sequence: CDR1 SEHNR, CDR2 FQNEAQ (reference sequence). Written as DNA, the CDR3 is TGTGCCAGCACCCGGGGGACAGCTAATGAAAAACTGTTTTTT. As protein: CASTRGTANEKLFF.

In its sample, this clonotype was seen a few times. The chain recombines TRBV29-1 with TRBJ2-7; D is tentatively TRBD1 or TRBD2 (5 bases each). With 4 bases removed from V and 5 bases from J, the gap between germline ends came to 12 bases. The CDR3 totals 12 residues. CDR1 SQVTM and CDR2 ANQGSEA come from the germline V gene. In nucleotides, the CDR3 is TGCAGCGTTGTAGAGGGGTCCCACGAGCAGTACTTC. Translated: CSVVEGSHEQYF.

This chain joins TRBV28 and TRBJ2-7; D ambiguous. This CDR3 spans 14 amino acids. Trimming removed 3 bases from V and 2 bases from J, with 11 bases in between. CDR1 and CDR2 (germline): MDHEN, SYDVKM. CDR3 bases: TGTGCCAGCAGTTTCTACGGAGCAACCTACGAGCAGTACTTC. Its translation: CASSFYGATYEQYF. The full variable domain, its missing parts supplied by reference TRBV28 and TRBJ2-7, is DVKVTQSSRYLVKRTGEKVFLECVQDMDHENMFWYRQDPGLGLRLIYFSYDVKMKEKGDIPEGYSVSREKKERFSLILESASTNQTSMYLCASSFYGATYEQYFGPGTRLTVT.

J is TRBJ2-3 and V is TRBV18; TRBD1 matches at 10 bases. The J segment lost 4 bases and the V segment lost 6 bases, leaving 16 bases of the junction unmatched. The germline V gene encodes CDR1 KGHSH and CDR2 LQKENI. The CDR3 consists of 18 residues. CDR3: CASSLTPPGQGISDTQYF. DNA of the CDR3: TGTGCCAGCTCTCTAACACCTCCGGGACAGGGGATATCAGATACGCAGTATTTT.

The rearrangement uses TRBV4-3 and TRBJ2-1; 9 positions match TRBD2. Germline V lookup: CDR1 LGHNA, CDR2 YSLEER. Trimming removed 0 bases from V and 11 bases from J; junction bases left unmatched: 11. This CDR3 comprises 16 residues. The CDR3 protein is CASSQDGGASGAQQFF. Here the CDR3 DNA reads TGCGCCAGCAGCCAAGATGGGGGAGCTAGCGGGGCCCAGCAGTTCTTC.

This clonotype has just a few counts. The chain recombines TRBV29-1 with TRBJ2-2; 11 positions match TRBD1. The CDR3 contains 17 residues. V gave up 4 bases and J gave up 1 base; unmatched junction bases: 8. CDR1 and CDR2 from the germline V gene are SQVTM and ANQGSEA. The DNA for the CDR3 is TGCAGCGTTGGGGGACAGGGGGGACTGATGAACACCGGGGAGCTGTTTTTT. Its protein product is CSVGGQGGLMNTGELFF.

This rearrangement joins TRBV7-9 to TRBJ2-5; possible D gene TRBD1, 5 bases. The CDR3 runs 14 residues. Germline loops: CDR1 SEHNR, CDR2 FQNEAQ (reference sequence). Trimming took 5 bases from V and 5 from J, leaving 15 bases between them. The CDR3 bases are TGTGCCAGCAGCCCCAGTTTGGGGCCGGAGACCCAGTACTTC. Amino acid sequence: CASSPSLGPETQYF.

The rearrangement links TRBV5-1 to TRBJ2-7; D possibly corresponds to TRBD2 (6 bases). The CDR3 sequence is 14 residues long. Trimming cost V 4 bases and J 6 bases, with 17 bases left between them. Germline CDR1 and CDR2: SGHRS and YFSETQ. The CDR3 sequence is CASSPRGREAEQYF. The CDR3 DNA sequence: TGCGCCAGCAGCCCGAGGGGTAGGGAGGCCGAGCAGTACTTC.

Comments on this clonotype: It may be a read error: a sequence one base away is much more abundant. The chain combines TRBV7-3 with TRBJ2-5, with D uncertain. In germline, CDR1 is SGHTA, CDR2 FQGTGA. V dropped 5 bases and J dropped 11 bases, with 18 bases sitting between them. The CDR3 length is 13 residues. The CDR3 region is CASSPFVSNEQYF. DNA of the CDR3: TGTGCCAGCAGCCCTTTTGTGTCCAATGAGCAGTACTTC. The full variable domain, rest sourced from reference TRBV7-3 and TRBJ2-5, is GAGVSQTPSNKVTEKGKYVELRCDPISGHTALYWYRQSLGQGPEFLIYFQGTGAADDSGLPNDRFFAVRPEGSVSTLKIQRTERGDSAVYLCASSPFVSNEQYFGPGTRLLVL.

This clonotype came up a few times. CDR3 nucleotide sequence: TGTGCCAGCAGCCAAACAACCTACGAGCAGTACTTC. Translated, it gives CASSQTTYEQYF. The rearrangement uses TRBV3-1 and TRBJ2-5; D not resolved. The J call may not be correct, given that the DNA end is closer to TRBJ2-7. Per the germline V gene, CDR1 is LGHDT and CDR2 is YNNKEL (reference sequence). The CDR3 contains 12 residues.

CDR3 in amino acids: CAISEDASGSYNEQFF. The CDR3 coding sequence is TGTGCCATCAGTGAGGACGCTAGCGGGAGTTACAATGAGCAGTTCTTC. The chain employs TRBV10-3 and TRBJ2-1; 10 positions match TRBD2. This CDR3 is built from 16 residues. Germline assignment: CDR1 ENHRY and CDR2 SYGVKD. The J segment lost 4 bases and the V segment lost 2 bases, leaving 5 bases of the junction unmatched.

The V and J genes are TRBV28 and TRBJ2-7; D gene ambiguous. V dropped 6 bases and J dropped 4 bases, with 10 bases sitting between them. The CDR3 extends over 12 amino acids. CDR1 and CDR2 (germline): MDHEN, SYDVKM. The CDR3 DNA is TGTGCCAGCAGCCCCCTTAAGTACGAGCAGTACTTC. This translates into CASSPLKYEQYF.

As for this clonotype: No DNA is shown, since the ends of the CDR3 on it are uncertain; the CDR3 is the one TCRdb lists. The V call is TRBV6-5, the J call TRBJ1-6; the listed D gene, TRBD1, was not tested against the DNA. The CDR3 extends over 22 residues, inclusive of both ends. The germline CDR1 and CDR2 sequences are MNHEY and SVGAGI. CDR3: CASSYSGADEQFFGPGDSPLHF.

Only a few counts were recorded for this clonotype. V and J are TRBV27 and TRBJ1-1; D gene ambiguous. V gave up 2 bases and J gave up 11 bases, with 6 bases separating them. Germline V gene lookup returns CDR1 MNHEY and CDR2 SMNVEV (reference sequence). This CDR3 region has 10 residues. CDR3 sequence reads: CASSLKEAFF. CDR3 in DNA: TGTGCCAGCAGTTTAAAGGAGGCTTTCTTT.

V is TRBV4-3 and J is TRBJ2-1; TRBD2 is a possible D gene (6 bases). The germline V gene has CDR1 LGHNA and CDR2 YSLEER. The CDR3 sequence is 15 residues long. Trimming removed 2 bases from V and 6 bases from J, with 14 bases in between. In DNA form, the CDR3 reads TGCGCCAGCAGCCAAAGCCCAGGAGGGACCAATGAGCAGTTCTTC. Translated: CASSQSPGGTNEQFF.

The V and J genes are TRBV10-3 and TRBJ2-6; D perhaps matches TRBD1 (5 bases). CDR1 is ENHRY and CDR2 is SYGVKD in the germline V gene. Trimming took 0 bases from V and 2 from J, leaving 14 bases between them. The CDR3 spans 18 residues. The CDR3 coding sequence is TGTGCCATCAGTGAGTCTGCCTTGGGGCAAACTGGGGCCAACGTCCTGACTTTC. Its protein product is CAISESALGQTGANVLTF.